The clone carrying this TCR beta chain came up a few times. The study excluded patients with uncontrolled infection, other autoimmune disease, pregnancy or lactation. This entry comes from a study of T cells in Graves' hyperthyroidism and ophthalmopathy. From RNA transcripts, TCR beta CDR3 regions were amplified. Initially, a first-round RT-PCR of the TCR CDR3 employed the HTBI primer set. TCRdb called the multiplex PCR reads again in MiXCR, with one record for every CDR3 protein. The data contain hundreds of thousands of distinct CDR3 sequences, around 14% of them singletons. CDR1 and CDR2 from the germline V gene are MNHEY and SMNVEV (reference sequence). This CDR3 is built from 16 residues. With 1 base clipped from V and 3 bases from J, the junction kept 2 bases outside the gene matches.

Sample: blood. The chain recombines TRBV27 with TRBJ2-7, with 14 bases that match TRBD2. The sequence came from a woman under 30 with Graves' hyperthyroidism. The CDR3 nucleotides are TGTGCCAGCAGTTTATTGGGGACTAGCGGGAGCTACGAGCAGTACTTC. It specifies CASSLLGTSGSYEQYF.